This T cell receptor (beta chain) was observed in a study of OX40 agonist ivuxolimab in advanced cancers. Study-level background: Every 2 weeks, patients got intravenous ivuxolimab at one of six dose levels (0.01-10 mg/kg).

Assay used: immunoSEQ multiplex PCR; TCRdb lists only in-frame clones, some missing. The data show roughly 29,000 clones, less than 90% seen once. Germline V CDR1 and CDR2: LGHNA, YNFKEQ. V lost 1 base and J 6 bases, leaving 18 bases between the germline ends. This CDR3 is 16 amino acids long. Material: CD4+ or CD8+ T cells sorted from blood, obtained in a trial of the OX40 agonist ivuxolimab. This receptor was identified in an adult with an advanced solid tumor such as melanoma, head and neck, liver or kidney cancer. The chain employs TRBV4-2 and TRBJ1-2; D unclear. In DNA, the CDR3 is TGTGCCAGCAGCCAAGGCCAGGCGGATGGGTATAATGGCTACACCTTC. Its protein product is CASSQGQADGYNGYTF.